This T cell receptor (beta chain) was obtained from a study of T cells after yellow fever vaccination. On the study more broadly: By means of CD3, CD45RA, CCR7 and CD95, the EM, EMRA, CM and Tscm memory subsets were sorted.

A single record per CDR3 protein comes from TCRdb applying MiXCR to the 5' RACE reads. The table lists some 27,000 distinct CDR3 sequences, about 6% of them singletons, with roughly 25% in the top ten. Study-level findings and limits: Weaker in magnitude, the secondary response showed a faster peak on day 5 versus 15. Detection of almost all vaccine-responding clonotypes in sorted memory subsets failed on day 0. Reappearance after the booster was seen for most primary-vaccination clones, at 96% CD4 and 88% CD8.

This clonotype was detected ten times or more. The origin of this receptor is a man aged 30 to 39 who received the YFV17D yellow fever vaccine. This specimen consisted of PBMCs, either bulk or a sorted T-cell subset (CD4+, CD8+, memory, or dextramer-sorted; not recorded which), obtained on the day of the yellow fever booster vaccination.

The CDR3 nucleotides read TGTGCCAGCCTAGCCTGGGGGGACCTGAACACTGAAGCTTTCTTT. Translating gives CASLAWGDLNTEAFF. The V call is TRBV6-1, the J call TRBJ1-1, with TRBD1 as a possible D gene (5 bases). The V gene's germline CDR1 is MNHNS and CDR2 SASEGT. The CDR3 sequence is 15 residues long. Trimming shortened V by 8 bases and J by 0 bases, and 16 bases separated the two germline ends.